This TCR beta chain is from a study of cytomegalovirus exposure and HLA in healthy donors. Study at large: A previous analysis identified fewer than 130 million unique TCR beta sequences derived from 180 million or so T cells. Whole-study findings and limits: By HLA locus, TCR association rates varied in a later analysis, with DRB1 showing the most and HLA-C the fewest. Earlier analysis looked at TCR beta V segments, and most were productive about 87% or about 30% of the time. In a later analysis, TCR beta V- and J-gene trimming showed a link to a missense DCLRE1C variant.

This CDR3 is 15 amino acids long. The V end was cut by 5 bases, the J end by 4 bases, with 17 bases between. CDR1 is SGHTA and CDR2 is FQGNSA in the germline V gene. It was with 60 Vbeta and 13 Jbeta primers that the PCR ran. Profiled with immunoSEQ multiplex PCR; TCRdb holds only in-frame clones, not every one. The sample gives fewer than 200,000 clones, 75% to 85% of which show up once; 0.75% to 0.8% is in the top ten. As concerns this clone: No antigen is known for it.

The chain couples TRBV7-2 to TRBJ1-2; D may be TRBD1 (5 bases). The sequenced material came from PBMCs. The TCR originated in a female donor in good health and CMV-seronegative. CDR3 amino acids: CASSRDSTVFYGYTF. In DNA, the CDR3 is TGTGCCAGCAGCCGTGACAGCACCGTTTTCTATGGCTACACCTTC.